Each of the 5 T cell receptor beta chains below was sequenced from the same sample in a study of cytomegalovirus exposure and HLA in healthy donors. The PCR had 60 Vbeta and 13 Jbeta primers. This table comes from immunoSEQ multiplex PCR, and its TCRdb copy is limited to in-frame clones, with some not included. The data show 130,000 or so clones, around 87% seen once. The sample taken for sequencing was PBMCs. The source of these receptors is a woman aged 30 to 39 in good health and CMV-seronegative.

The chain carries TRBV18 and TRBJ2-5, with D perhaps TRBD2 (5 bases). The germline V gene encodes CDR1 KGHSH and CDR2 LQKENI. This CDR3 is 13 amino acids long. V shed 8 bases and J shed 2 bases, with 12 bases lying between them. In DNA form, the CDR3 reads TGTGCCAGCGCCCGGGGTGAGCAAGAGACCCAGTACTTC. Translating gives CASARGEQETQYF.

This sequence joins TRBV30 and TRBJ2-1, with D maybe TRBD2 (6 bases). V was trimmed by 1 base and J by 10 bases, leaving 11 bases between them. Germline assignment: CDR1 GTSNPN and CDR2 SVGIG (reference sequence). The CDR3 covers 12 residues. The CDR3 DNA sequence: TGTGCCTGGAGTGCCTCTAGCGCCGAGCAGTTCTTC. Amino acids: CAWSASSAEQFF.

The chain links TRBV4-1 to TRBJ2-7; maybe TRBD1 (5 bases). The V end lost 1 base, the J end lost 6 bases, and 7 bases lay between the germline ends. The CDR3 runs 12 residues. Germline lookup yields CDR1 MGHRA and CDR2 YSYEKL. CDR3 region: CASSQGGGEQYF. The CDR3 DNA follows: TGCGCCAGCAGCCAAGGGGGCGGCGAGCAGTACTTC.

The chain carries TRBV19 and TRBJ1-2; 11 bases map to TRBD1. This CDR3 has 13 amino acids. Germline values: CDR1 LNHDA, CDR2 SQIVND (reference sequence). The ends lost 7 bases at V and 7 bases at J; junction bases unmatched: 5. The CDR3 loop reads CASTWTGGSGYTF. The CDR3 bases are TGTGCCAGTACCTGGACAGGGGGCAGTGGCTACACCTTC.

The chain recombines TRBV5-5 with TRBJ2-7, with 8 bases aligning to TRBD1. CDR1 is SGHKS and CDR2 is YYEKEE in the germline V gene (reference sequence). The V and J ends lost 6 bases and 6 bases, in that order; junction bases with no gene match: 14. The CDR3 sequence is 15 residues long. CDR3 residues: CASTDIGTGASEQYF. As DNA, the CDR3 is TGTGCCAGCACCGACATCGGGACAGGAGCGAGCGAGCAGTACTTC.